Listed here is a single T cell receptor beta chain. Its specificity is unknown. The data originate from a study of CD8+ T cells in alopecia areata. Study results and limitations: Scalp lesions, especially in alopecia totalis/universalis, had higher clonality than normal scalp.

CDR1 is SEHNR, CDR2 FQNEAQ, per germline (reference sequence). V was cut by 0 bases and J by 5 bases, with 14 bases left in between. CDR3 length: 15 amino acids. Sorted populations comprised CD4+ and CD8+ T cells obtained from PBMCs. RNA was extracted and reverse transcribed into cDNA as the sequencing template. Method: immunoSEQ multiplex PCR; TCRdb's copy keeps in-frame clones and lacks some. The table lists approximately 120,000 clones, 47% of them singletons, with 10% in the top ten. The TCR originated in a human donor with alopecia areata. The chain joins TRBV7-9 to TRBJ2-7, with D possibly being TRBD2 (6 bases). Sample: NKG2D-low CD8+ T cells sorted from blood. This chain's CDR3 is CASSLARAGRNEQYF. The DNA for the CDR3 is TGTGCCAGCAGCTTAGCGCGGGCAGGGAGGAACGAGCAGTACTTC.